This TCR beta chain emerged from a study of HIV-infected patients and healthy controls. In its sample, this clonotype is medium-sized. Its antigen is currently unknown. Study-wide results and limits: MAIT alpha-chain CDR3s were frequent in healthy controls, depleted in HIV+. Compared with untreated HIV+ repertoires, healthy controls showed roughly threefold more distinct CDR3s and higher Shannon diversity.

cDNA was made from approximately 0.55 ug RNA using alpha and beta constant primers. Separate chain-specific third strand synthesis with multiplexing indices produced the alpha and beta libraries. A single primer pair per chain amplified all rearrangements, with per-molecule barcodes. Ligation attached cDNA to a 5' RACE adapter that carried a random hexamer and SP2 site. TCRdb independently ran MiXCR on the 5' RACE reads; one entry per CDR3 protein. The sample contains about 4,200 distinct CDR3 sequences, approximately 12% of which appear only once. Whole blood was used without fractionation, so all unsorted peripheral T cells were included. The CDR3 contains 15 residues. Germline-derived CDR1 and CDR2 are KGHDR and SFDVKD. V shed 3 bases, J shed 0 bases, and the junction held 3 bases outside the gene matches.

The chain carries TRBV24-1 and TRBJ2-7; 8 bases line up with TRBD2. The source is an adult with HIV infection. The sample here was blood, taken before antiretroviral therapy. CDR3 region: CATSDTSGRSYEQYF. The CDR3 DNA sequence: TGTGCCACCAGTGATACTAGCGGTCGCTCCTACGAGCAGTACTTC.